This T cell receptor beta chain is drawn from a study of siplizumab effects on memory and regulatory T cells. The CDR3 extends over 14 amino acids. Germline values: CDR1 SGDLS, CDR2 YYNGEE. Trimming pared 0 bases from V and 5 bases from J, leaving 11 bases between. The repertoire was sequenced with immunoSEQ multiplex PCR; TCRdb's copy has only in-frame clones and lacks some. Here the sample spans 40,000 to 45,000 clones, around 89% being singletons. This sequence joins TRBV9 and TRBJ1-2, with TRBD1 as a possible D gene (6 bases). The source material was naive CD4+ T cells sorted from blood. The receptor was isolated from a human donor in good health. The CDR3 loop reads CASSVDTGKYGYTF. CDR3 bases: TGTGCCAGCAGCGTAGATACAGGGAAGTATGGCTACACCTTC.